This is a list of T cell receptor beta chains from one sample in a study of blood T cell repertoires in COVID-19. Measured with immunoSEQ multiplex PCR; TCRdb has only the in-frame clones, and not every one. The sample includes roughly 160,000 clones, under 90% seen only once; the top ten take about a sixth. The sequencing input was PBMCs or T cells enriched from blood (not recorded which). These receptors were collected from a man between 60 and 75 years old who had recovered from COVID-19. Each CDR3 is given with its conserved first and last residue. Each record gives: J gene, D gene, V gene, clone size, CDR3 DNA, CDR3 protein. The D gene is left open where the match is weak. Size is omitted from some rows. Given values are once, few, many or a class for expanded clones.

j_call: TRBJ2-7; d_call: .; v_call: TRBV7-3; clone_size: .; cdr3_nt: TGTGCCAGCAGCTCCCCGGGACACTCCTACGAGCAGTACTTC; cdr3_aa: CASSSPGHSYEQYF
j_call: TRBJ2-5; d_call: TRBD2; v_call: TRBV6-4; clone_size: .; cdr3_nt: TGTGCCAGCAGTGAGCTAGCGGGGTCCCAAGAGACCCAGTACTTC; cdr3_aa: CASSELAGSQETQYF
j_call: TRBJ2-7; d_call: .; v_call: TRBV27; clone_size: .; cdr3_nt: TGTGCCAGCAGCCCTGGGCTCTCCTACGAGCAGTACTTC; cdr3_aa: CASSPGLSYEQYF
j_call: TRBJ2-1; d_call: TRBD2; v_call: TRBV28; clone_size: .; cdr3_nt: TGTGCCAGCAGTACGACCCCTAACGGGGGGGGCGATGAGCAGTTCTTC; cdr3_aa: CASSTTPNGGGDEQFF
j_call: TRBJ1-6; d_call: .; v_call: TRBV27; clone_size: .; cdr3_nt: TGTGCCAGCAAGAGGTCCTATAATTCACCCCTCCACTTT; cdr3_aa: CASKRSYNSPLHF
j_call: TRBJ1-1; d_call: .; v_call: TRBV11-3; clone_size: .; cdr3_nt: TGTGCCAGCAGCTTAGGGCCCACGGGGACTGAAGCTTTCTTT; cdr3_aa: CASSLGPTGTEAFF
j_call: TRBJ2-7; d_call: .; v_call: TRBV28; clone_size: .; cdr3_nt: TGTGCCACCCGAGGGACTTGGAAGGGCTCTTACGAGCAGTACTTC; cdr3_aa: CATRGTWKGSYEQYF
j_call: TRBJ1-3; d_call: TRBD1; v_call: TRBV10-3; clone_size: .; cdr3_nt: TGTGCCGTCGGAGACGGACAGGGCTCTGGAAACACCATATATTTT; cdr3_aa: CAVGDGQGSGNTIYF
j_call: TRBJ2-3; d_call: .; v_call: TRBV5-1; clone_size: once; cdr3_nt: TGCGCCAGCAGCTTGCGCGGGACCTTCACAGATACGCAGTATTTT; cdr3_aa: CASSLRGTFTDTQYF
j_call: TRBJ2-2; d_call: .; v_call: TRBV10-1; clone_size: .; cdr3_nt: TGCGCCAGCAGGAAATCCGGGACTTACACCGGGGAGCTGTTTTTT; cdr3_aa: CASRKSGTYTGELFF
j_call: TRBJ1-4; d_call: TRBD1; v_call: TRBV7-9; clone_size: .; cdr3_nt: TGTGCCAGCAGTCGAACTGGACAGGGAGTTAATGAAAAACTGTTTTTT; cdr3_aa: CASSRTGQGVNEKLFF
j_call: TRBJ1-2; d_call: TRBD1; v_call: TRBV29-1; clone_size: many; cdr3_nt: TGCAGCGTTGAGGACTGGACAGGATTAGGGGGGTACGGCTACACCTTC; cdr3_aa: CSVEDWTGLGGYGYTF
j_call: TRBJ2-5; d_call: .; v_call: TRBV7-2; clone_size: .; cdr3_nt: TGTGCCAGCAGCTCCTATAGCGGACAAGAGACCCAGTACTTC; cdr3_aa: CASSSYSGQETQYF
j_call: TRBJ1-1; d_call: .; v_call: TRBV5-6; clone_size: .; cdr3_nt: TGTGCCAGCAGCGTACTTCAGGGGATGAACACTGAAGCTTTCTTT; cdr3_aa: CASSVLQGMNTEAFF
j_call: TRBJ2-3; d_call: .; v_call: TRBV16; clone_size: .; cdr3_nt: TGTGCCAGCAGCCTAAGGACCAGGGCCCACACAGATACGCAGTATTTT; cdr3_aa: CASSLRTRAHTDTQYF
j_call: TRBJ2-2; d_call: .; v_call: TRBV6-5; clone_size: .; cdr3_nt: TGTGCCAGCAGTTACTTGCCGGGAGCTGACACCGGGGAGCTGTTTTTT; cdr3_aa: CASSYLPGADTGELFF
j_call: TRBJ1-1; d_call: .; v_call: TRBV4-1; clone_size: .; cdr3_nt: TGCGCCAGCAGCCTCGAGATGACGACAGGCCACCGGGGAGCTTTCTTT; cdr3_aa: CASSLEMTTGHRGAFF
j_call: TRBJ1-2; d_call: TRBD1; v_call: TRBV10-3; clone_size: .; cdr3_nt: TGTGCCACCTCGGGAGGGGGCGCCGGTGACTATGGCTACACCTTC; cdr3_aa: CATSGGGAGDYGYTF
j_call: TRBJ2-3; d_call: .; v_call: TRBV15; clone_size: .; cdr3_nt: TGTGCCACCAGCACCTTCCCCCGGGTGGGTAGTACAGATACGCAGTATTTT; cdr3_aa: CATSTFPRVGSTDTQYF
j_call: TRBJ1-6; d_call: .; v_call: TRBV27; clone_size: .; cdr3_nt: TGTGCCAGCAGTTTAGACATTATTTCACCCCTCCACTTT; cdr3_aa: CASSLDIISPLHF
j_call: TRBJ2-7; d_call: TRBD2; v_call: TRBV6-6; clone_size: .; cdr3_nt: TGTGCCAGCAGTTACGAGACTAGCAGGTCCTACGAGCAGTACTTC; cdr3_aa: CASSYETSRSYEQYF
j_call: TRBJ1-4; d_call: TRBD1; v_call: TRBV10-3; clone_size: .; cdr3_nt: TGTGCCACCCAGGGGGGCAGCCAGAATGAAAAACTGTTTTTT; cdr3_aa: CATQGGSQNEKLFF
j_call: TRBJ1-1; d_call: .; v_call: TRBV7-2; clone_size: .; cdr3_nt: TGTGCCAGCAGCTTAGATCGTGAAGCTTTCTTT; cdr3_aa: CASSLDREAFF
j_call: TRBJ1-2; d_call: .; v_call: TRBV7-8; clone_size: .; cdr3_nt: TGTGCCAGCAGCTTCTCGACAGTGGATGCTGGCTACACCTTC; cdr3_aa: CASSFSTVDAGYTF
j_call: TRBJ2-2; d_call: TRBD2; v_call: TRBV7-9; clone_size: few; cdr3_nt: TGTGCCAGCAGGGTTAGCGGGGGCGGCTACACCGGGGAGCTGTTTTTT; cdr3_aa: CASRVSGGGYTGELFF
j_call: TRBJ2-5; d_call: .; v_call: TRBV27; clone_size: .; cdr3_nt: TGTGCCAGCAGTTTAGGTTGGCGGGGAGACGGGGGAAGGGGAGAGACCCAGTACTTC; cdr3_aa: CASSLGWRGDGGRGETQYF
j_call: TRBJ2-7; d_call: TRBD1; v_call: TRBV3-1/TRBV3-2; clone_size: once; cdr3_nt: TGTGCCAGCAGCTACTCGGACAGGGCCGAGCAGTACTTC; cdr3_aa: CASSYSDRAEQYF
j_call: TRBJ1-1; d_call: .; v_call: TRBV3-1/TRBV3-2; clone_size: .; cdr3_nt: TGTGCCAGCAGCCAAGTTACAGGGCCCACTGAAGCTTTCTTT; cdr3_aa: CASSQVTGPTEAFF
j_call: TRBJ2-1; d_call: TRBD1; v_call: TRBV6-5; clone_size: once; cdr3_nt: TGTGCCAGCACGCTCGGGACAGGGCACAATGAGCAGTTCTTC; cdr3_aa: CASTLGTGHNEQFF
j_call: TRBJ1-5; d_call: .; v_call: TRBV11-2; clone_size: few; cdr3_nt: TGTGCCAGCAGCATTCAAACAGGGATTAGCAATCAGCCCCAGCATTTT; cdr3_aa: CASSIQTGISNQPQHF
j_call: TRBJ1-5; d_call: .; v_call: TRBV6-5; clone_size: .; cdr3_nt: TGTGCCAGCAGTTACTCGGGCGCTCAGCCCCAGCATTTT; cdr3_aa: CASSYSGAQPQHF
j_call: TRBJ1-2; d_call: .; v_call: TRBV10-3; clone_size: .; cdr3_nt: TGTGCCATCAGTGAGCACCGGACAGCCGTTAACTATGGCTACACCTTC; cdr3_aa: CAISEHRTAVNYGYTF
j_call: TRBJ2-2; d_call: TRBD1; v_call: TRBV3-1/TRBV3-2; clone_size: .; cdr3_nt: TGTGCCAGCAGCCAAGGGACAGGGGGAGTTAGCGGGGAGCTGTTTTTT; cdr3_aa: CASSQGTGGVSGELFF
j_call: TRBJ2-3; d_call: .; v_call: TRBV6-5; clone_size: .; cdr3_nt: TGTGCCAGCAGACGCGGGGCAGTGGGCACAGATACGCAGTATTTT; cdr3_aa: CASRRGAVGTDTQYF
j_call: TRBJ2-2; d_call: .; v_call: TRBV3-1/TRBV3-2; clone_size: .; cdr3_nt: TGTGCCAGCAGCCCGCCCTTTGGAAGCGACACCGGGGAGCTGTTTTTT; cdr3_aa: CASSPPFGSDTGELFF
j_call: TRBJ1-3; d_call: .; v_call: TRBV2; clone_size: .; cdr3_nt: TGTGCCAGCAGTGAGGCGGGGATTGCTGGAAACACCATATATTTT; cdr3_aa: CASSEAGIAGNTIYF
j_call: TRBJ1-5; d_call: TRBD1; v_call: TRBV28; clone_size: .; cdr3_nt: TGTGCCAGCAGTTTACCGGGACAGATAAGGCAGCCCCAGCATTTT; cdr3_aa: CASSLPGQIRQPQHF
j_call: TRBJ1-2; d_call: TRBD1; v_call: TRBV28; clone_size: .; cdr3_nt: TGTGCCAGCAGTTTAGAGGGGGCCGGCTATGGCTACACCTTC; cdr3_aa: CASSLEGAGYGYTF
j_call: TRBJ2-5; d_call: .; v_call: TRBV10-1; clone_size: .; cdr3_nt: TGCGCCAGCAGTGTGCAGGAACAAGAGACCCAGTACTTC; cdr3_aa: CASSVQEQETQYF
j_call: TRBJ1-5; d_call: .; v_call: TRBV21-1; clone_size: .; cdr3_nt: TGTGCCAGCGTCGGGGTTAGCAATCAGCCCCAGCATTTT; cdr3_aa: CASVGVSNQPQHF
j_call: TRBJ2-5; d_call: .; v_call: TRBV27; clone_size: .; cdr3_nt: TGTGCCAGCAGCCAACTCGGACAGCAAGAGACCCAGTACTTC; cdr3_aa: CASSQLGQQETQYF
j_call: TRBJ2-4; d_call: .; v_call: TRBV28; clone_size: .; cdr3_nt: TGTGCCAGCAGTTTAGCCCCTTTGACGGGCAAAAACATTCAGTACTTC; cdr3_aa: CASSLAPLTGKNIQYF
j_call: TRBJ1-6; d_call: .; v_call: TRBV27; clone_size: .; cdr3_nt: TGTGCCAGCAGTCCACAACCCCCAGGGTTAAGGTCACCCCTCCACTTT; cdr3_aa: CASSPQPPGLRSPLHF
j_call: TRBJ1-4; d_call: TRBD1; v_call: TRBV7-9; clone_size: .; cdr3_nt: TGTGCCAGCAGCGTCTACCGGGACAGTAATGAAAAACTGTTTTTT; cdr3_aa: CASSVYRDSNEKLFF
j_call: TRBJ1-3; d_call: .; v_call: TRBV10-3; clone_size: .; cdr3_nt: TGTGCCATCAGATCGGACAGCTCTGGAAACACCATATATTTT; cdr3_aa: CAIRSDSSGNTIYF
j_call: TRBJ1-6; d_call: TRBD1; v_call: TRBV7-8; clone_size: .; cdr3_nt: TGTGCCAGCAGCTCCGGGACAGGGATTAATTCACCCCTCCACTTT; cdr3_aa: CASSSGTGINSPLHF
j_call: TRBJ1-4; d_call: TRBD1; v_call: TRBV29-1; clone_size: .; cdr3_nt: TGCAGCGTTGACAGGGGGGCTAATGAAAAACTGTTTTTT; cdr3_aa: CSVDRGANEKLFF
j_call: TRBJ2-2; d_call: TRBD1; v_call: TRBV28; clone_size: .; cdr3_nt: TGTGCCAGCCAGGGACAGGGTATGACCGGGGAGCTGTTTTTT; cdr3_aa: CASQGQGMTGELFF
j_call: TRBJ2-7; d_call: .; v_call: TRBV5-6; clone_size: .; cdr3_nt: TGTGCCAGCATCGAATCCGGAGGCGGAAGGAACGAGCAGTACTTC; cdr3_aa: CASIESGGGRNEQYF
j_call: TRBJ2-1; d_call: .; v_call: TRBV29-1; clone_size: few; cdr3_nt: TGCAGCGTTGAAAGTATGGCCATTGAGCAGTTCTTC; cdr3_aa: CSVESMAIEQFF